The present T cell receptor beta chain was sequenced within a study of CD4+ T cells in melanoma. Study-level points and caveats: A reported correlation linked neoantigen-specific CD4+ T cells to CD8+, macrophage and B cell function. Diverse differentiation states were reported for melanoma neoantigen-specific CD4+ T cells.

Germline V lookup: CDR1 ENHRY, CDR2 SYGVKD. Trimming shortened V by 2 bases and J by 4 bases, and 8 bases separated the two germline ends. The CDR3 runs to 13 residues. Only in-frame clones appear in the TCRdb table, and some are missing; sequencing was by immunoSEQ multiplex PCR. The top ten clones hold approximately 5% of a sample with approximately 20,000 clones, 80% to 90% of them seen once. Details on this clone: Its antigen remains unknown.

Material: cells from a culture (not recorded whether cultured in vitro). The sequence was obtained from a human donor with melanoma. The J gene is TRBJ1-1, the V gene TRBV10-3; tentatively, D is TRBD1 (5 bases). CDR3 sequence: CAISEGGSTEAFF. The CDR3 region has the DNA TGTGCCATCAGTGAGGGGGGATCCACTGAAGCTTTCTTT.